Each of the 27 T cell receptor beta chains below was sequenced from the same sample in a study of blood T cells in healthy people across ages. Then a second PCR, running roughly 7 to 11 cycles, was carried out with a sample-barcoded 5' primer and a J-beta primer mix. TCRdb called the 5' RACE reads again in MiXCR, with one record for every CDR3 protein. The table includes around 750,000 distinct CDR3 sequences, roughly 50% detected once. Sequenced material: blood. The receptors come from a man older than 75 in good health.

The genes are TRBV3-1 and TRBJ2-5; 8 bases line up with TRBD2. Judging by the DNA end, TRBJ2-7 fits better; the J call may be wrong. Germline CDR1 reads LGHDT; CDR2 reads YNNKEL (reference sequence). This CDR3 has 16 amino acids. CDR3 coding DNA: TGTGCCAGCAGCCAAGCAGTCAGCGGGAGTCTGTACGAGCAGTACTTC. This encodes CASSQAVSGSLYEQYF.

The CDR3 loop reads CSARAPKEETQYF. CDR3 in DNA: TGCAGTGCTAGAGCCCCGAAGGAAGAGACCCAGTACTTC. The chain links TRBV20-1 to TRBJ2-5, with D unresolved. There are 13 residues in the CDR3. Trimming removed 1 base from V and 3 bases from J, with 9 bases in between. CDR1 is DFQATT, CDR2 SNEGSKA, per germline (reference sequence).

The genes are TRBV20-1 and TRBJ1-5; no clear D gene. Trimming cost V 4 bases and J 6 bases, with 16 bases left between them. There are 14 residues in the CDR3. From germline, CDR1 is DFQATT and CDR2 SNEGSKA (reference sequence). CDR3 DNA sequence: TGCAGTGCTAACCCGGTGGTGGGTGGTCAGCCCCAGCATTTT. Translated: CSANPVVGGQPQHF.

The CDR3 DNA sequence: TGCGCCAGCAGTGATAGACAGGGGCCCTACAATGAGCAGTACTTC. It encodes CASSDRQGPYNEQYF. The chain combines TRBV4-1 with TRBJ2-7; 8 nucleotides match TRBD1. After removal of 6 bases from V and 7 bases from J, the junction contained 14 bases not matched to a gene. Germline V gene data show CDR1 as MGHRA and CDR2 as YSYEKL. This CDR3 is built from 15 residues.

V usage is TRBV5-1 and J usage is TRBJ2-5; 12 positions match TRBD2. Losses at the gene ends were 0 bases for V and 1 base for J; bases not matched to a gene: 7. The CDR3 contains 18 residues. Germline V gene data show CDR1 as SGHRS and CDR2 as YFSETQ. The CDR3 DNA sequence: TGCGCCAGCAGCTTGGCCGTGGCTAGCGGGAGGGCCCAAGAGACCCAGTACTTC. Translation gives CASSLAVASGRAQETQYF.

This clonotype has just a few counts. The genes are TRBV24-1 and TRBJ2-1, with D perhaps given as TRBD1 or TRBD2 (5 bases each). The CDR3 contains 15 residues. The germline CDR1 and CDR2 sequences are KGHDR and SFDVKD. V lost 5 bases to trimming and J lost 10 bases, with 20 bases between them. DNA for the CDR3: TGTGCCACCAGTGCCCAGGGACGGAGCCCCTGGGAGCAGTTCTTC. Translated, it gives CATSAQGRSPWEQFF.

The chain combines TRBV20-1 with TRBJ1-4, with 8 bases that match TRBD1. The CDR3 covers 14 residues. CDR1 and CDR2 (germline): DFQATT, SNEGSKA (reference sequence). With V trimmed by 3 bases and J by 6 bases, 6 bases remained unmatched. In DNA, the CDR3 is TGCAGTGCTAGGTCGACAGGGGAGTATGAAAAACTGTTTTTT. Translated: CSARSTGEYEKLFF.

The chain uses TRBV12-3 or TRBV12-4 and TRBJ1-6, with D uncertain. The CDR3 totals 12 residues. V lost 6 bases, J lost 11 bases, and 11 bases lay in between. DNA for the CDR3: TGTGCCAGCAGCAGCAGTTGTCCACCCCTCCACTTT. Its protein product is CASSSSCPPLHF.

The J gene is TRBJ2-4, the V gene TRBV27; D remains unclear. V lost 3 bases and J 7 bases, leaving 13 bases between the germline ends. CDR3 length equals 14 residues. Germline-derived CDR1 and CDR2 are MNHEY and SMNVEV (reference sequence). CDR3 region: CASSLTRPQNIQYF. The CDR3, as DNA: TGTGCCAGCAGTTTGACACGGCCCCAGAACATTCAGTACTTC.

This clonotype was detected a few times. The chain combines TRBV4-2 with TRBJ2-7, with D perhaps TRBD2 (5 bases). Trimming took off 1 base at V and 3 bases at J, with 10 bases between the two ends. This CDR3 has 14 residues. Germline V CDR1 and CDR2: LGHNA, YNFKEQ. This CDR3 reads CASSQVPSNYEQYF. CDR3 DNA sequence: TGTGCCAGCAGCCAAGTTCCTAGCAACTACGAGCAGTACTTC.

The V call is TRBV7-2, the J call TRBJ2-6; 8 bases align to TRBD1. Germline CDR1 SGHTA, CDR2 FQGNSA. The CDR3 totals 18 residues. J lost 2 bases, V lost 0 bases, and 6 bases had no gene match. The CDR3 protein is CASSLAGQGAPGANVLTF. DNA of the CDR3: TGTGCCAGCAGCTTAGCCGGGCAGGGGGCTCCTGGGGCCAACGTCCTGACTTTC.

The chain uses TRBV6-2 or TRBV6-3 and TRBJ2-7, with D perhaps being TRBD1 or TRBD2 (6 bases each). The CDR3 is 16 amino acids. Per the germline V gene, CDR1 is MNHEY and CDR2 is SVGEGT. Trimming took 0 bases from V and 1 from J, leaving 13 bases between them. CDR3 amino acids: CASSYSKGGLSYEQYF. The CDR3 DNA reads as TGTGCCAGCAGTTACTCGAAGGGGGGTCTATCCTACGAGCAGTACTTC.

The chain couples TRBV11-1 to TRBJ2-3; no clear D gene. Germline V CDR1 and CDR2: SGHAT, FQDESV (reference sequence). This CDR3 is 13 amino acids long. The germline V and J ends were trimmed by 1 base and 14 bases, with 16 bases remaining between them. CDR3 sequence (DNA): TGTGCCAGCAGCTTAGGCCAGCACAGAGACGCGTATTTT. Translation: CASSLGQHRDAYF.

This clonotype was counted many times. This chain joins TRBV20-1 and TRBJ2-3; TRBD2 agrees at 8 bases. CDR3 length: 15 amino acids. Germline-derived CDR1 and CDR2 are DFQATT and SNEGSKA (reference sequence). The V segment lost 5 bases and the J segment 5 bases; nucleotides outside the gene matches: 12. CDR3 sequence reads: CSAGGGTSGKDTQYF. The CDR3 region has the DNA TGCAGTGCTGGGGGGGGGACTAGTGGTAAAGATACGCAGTATTTT.

This clonotype was observed a handful of times. The chain couples TRBV29-1 to TRBJ2-1, with D perhaps assigned TRBD1 or TRBD2 (6 bases each). V was clipped by 5 bases and J by 12 bases, with 20 bases between them. CDR3 length: 13 amino acids. CDR1 SQVTM and CDR2 ANQGSEA come from the germline V gene. CDR3 loop: CSVWWGAGGGQFF. The CDR3 DNA reads as TGCAGCGTTTGGTGGGGGGCCGGTGGTGGGCAGTTCTTC.

The genes are TRBV27 and TRBJ2-4; no clear D gene. The J call may be mistaken, given a closer DNA end match to TRBJ2-5. The CDR3 loop spans 14 amino acids. Per germline, CDR1 MNHEY and CDR2 SMNVEV (reference sequence). CDR3 coding DNA: TGTGCCAGCAGTTTATTCGGGTTGGGAGAGACCCAGTACTTC. Its translation is CASSLFGLGETQYF.

V gene TRBV3-1 combines with J gene TRBJ2-3; D may be TRBD1 (5 bases). Looked up from germline, CDR1 is LGHDT and CDR2 is YNNKEL (reference sequence). Between the trimmed V and J ends, which lost 4 bases and 3 bases, there was a span of 5 bases. The CDR3 length is 12 residues. CDR3 in DNA: TGTGCCAGCAGCCGACAGACAGATACGCAGTATTTT. Translating gives CASSRQTDTQYF.

Points on this clonotype: The junction departs from the called germline gene at one end, perhaps through a read error. The rearrangement uses TRBV5-8 and TRBJ2-7; possible D gene TRBD1, 5 bases. The germline CDR1 and CDR2 sequences are SGHTS and YDEGEE. CDR3 length equals 12 residues. The CDR3 here is CAGSQPGLLQYF. The CDR3 nucleotides read TGTGCCGGCAGCCAACCAGGGTTGTTGCAGTACTTC.

This clonotype appeared a few times. This chain uses TRBV12-3 or TRBV12-4 with TRBJ2-5; a possible D gene is TRBD1 (6 bases). The CDR3 consists of 15 residues. V lost 3 bases and J lost 1, with 12 bases in between. CDR3 sequence: CASSLGDRFQETQYF. The CDR3 nucleotides read TGTGCCAGCAGTTTGGGCGACAGGTTCCAAGAGACCCAGTACTTC.

The CDR3 nucleotides are TGTGCCACCAGCAAGGGGGGGTTGATTGAAGCTTTCTTT. Translating gives CATSKGGLIEAFF. The gene calls are TRBV15 and TRBJ1-1, with D perhaps TRBD1 (6 bases). Trimming took 4 bases from V and 7 from J, leaving 13 bases between them. CDR1 and CDR2 from the germline V gene are LNHNV and YYDKDF (reference sequence). The CDR3 loop spans 13 amino acids.

In this sample, this clonotype turned up a few times. V usage is TRBV7-3 and J usage is TRBJ1-2, with D perhaps TRBD1 (5 bases). Trimming took 6 bases from V and 0 from J, leaving 14 bases between them. Germline V gene lookup returns CDR1 SGHTA and CDR2 FQGTGA. The CDR3 runs to 15 residues. The CDR3 loop is CASRPGHNANYGYTF. The DNA of the CDR3 is TGTGCCAGCAGGCCCGGACATAACGCTAACTATGGCTACACCTTC.

This rearrangement joins TRBV20-1 to TRBJ1-3; no definite D call. The CDR3 contains 11 residues. V was pared by 4 bases and J by 8 bases, with 9 bases between. Germline values: CDR1 DFQATT, CDR2 SNEGSKA (reference sequence). CDR3 DNA sequence: TGCAGTGCTATTCGAGGCGACACCATATATTTT. Its protein product is CSAIRGDTIYF.

This clonotype showed up many times. This chain links TRBV4-2 with TRBJ2-7; D gene unclear. The V end was cut by 0 bases, the J end by 3 bases, with 0 bases between. Germline V gives CDR1 LGHNA, CDR2 YNFKEQ. The CDR3 is made up of 11 amino acids. DNA of the CDR3: TGTGCCAGCAGCCAAGACTACGAGCAGTACTTC. Translating gives CASSQDYEQYF.

J is TRBJ2-1 and V is TRBV6-2 or TRBV6-3, with TRBD2 as a possible D gene (6 bases). Looked up from germline, CDR1 is MNHEY and CDR2 is SVGEGT. The CDR3 has 15 amino acids. The ends were cut back, 7 bases at V and 0 bases at J, with 13 bases in the middle. The CDR3 here is CASNRRRDSYNEQFF. The CDR3 DNA sequence: TGTGCCAGCAACCGTCGGAGGGACTCCTACAATGAGCAGTTCTTC.

This chain uses TRBV27 with TRBJ2-7; D is perhaps TRBD1 or TRBD2 (5 bases each). Trimming removed 8 bases from V and 2 bases from J, with 19 bases in between. Germline CDR1 reads MNHEY; CDR2 reads SMNVEV (reference sequence). CDR3 length equals 15 residues. The DNA of the CDR3 is TGTGCCAGCGGGGACCCTCGGGGCACCGCCTACGAGCAGTACTTC. Translation: CASGDPRGTAYEQYF.

The genes are TRBV27 and TRBJ1-2, with D possibly TRBD1 on 5 matching bases. CDR1 and CDR2 (germline): MNHEY, SMNVEV (reference sequence). V lost 5 bases, J lost 3 bases, and 10 bases lay in between. The CDR3 consists of 13 residues. In nucleotides, the CDR3 is TGTGCCAGCAGTCTACGGGGCCACTATGGCTACACCTTC. It encodes CASSLRGHYGYTF.

The chain carries TRBV7-2 and TRBJ2-1; D is undetermined. Germline V gene data show CDR1 as SGHTA and CDR2 as FQGNSA. The V end was cut by 1 base, the J end by 10 bases, with 14 bases between. This CDR3 is built from 14 residues. CDR3 coding DNA: TGTGCCAGCAGCTTAGGTTTAGCCCGAGAGGAGCAGTTCTTC. It encodes CASSLGLAREEQFF.